A selection of T cell receptor beta chains follows, all from one sample in a study of radiotherapy plus CTLA-4 blockade in lung cancer. Sequencing used immunoSEQ multiplex PCR; TCRdb keeps in-frame clones, though not all of them. The data show 60,000 to 65,000 clones, with 60% to 80% seen just once and around 4.8% held by the top ten. Here the sequenced sample was peripheral blood, taken from a patient treated with radiotherapy plus ipilimumab. These receptors all stem from a human donor with non-small cell lung cancer who had a complete response to radiotherapy plus ipilimumab. The CDR3 runs from the conserved cysteine through the conserved F or W. D genes are given only for firm matches. Size tells how often a clone was seen (once, few, many) or the class of an expanded clone, and some rows leave it out.

NA	NA	TRBV19	TRBJ2-7	TGTGCCAGTAGTGAGGCCAGGGATTACGAGCAGTACTTC	CASSEARDYEQYF
NA	NA	TRBV14	TRBJ1-5	TGTGCCAGCAGCCAAGCGGGGGGGAATCAGCCCCAGCATTTT	CASSQAGGNQPQHF
NA	NA	TRBV7-6	TRBJ2-2	TGTGCCAGCACCCCCCAGCTAGTAAGCACCGGGGAGCTGTTTTTT	CASTPQLVSTGELFF
NA	NA	TRBV7-8	TRBJ1-2	TGTGCCAGCAGCTCCATTCTGGATACATCAAGGTACACCTTC	CASSSILDTSRYTF
NA	NA	TRBV19	TRBJ1-6	TGTGCCAGTAGGGGTGGGGAGCGGAGTTCACCCCTCCACTTT	CASRGGERSSPLHF
NA	NA	TRBV27	TRBJ2-5	TGTGCCAGCAGTGCGACCCAAGAGACCCAGTACTTC	CASSATQETQYF
TRBD2	NA	TRBV7-8	TRBJ2-5	TGTGCCAGCAGTCACCCCTGGACTAGCGGGAGTGAGACCCAGTACTTC	CASSHPWTSGSETQYF
NA	NA	TRBV4-1	TRBJ2-1	TGCGCCAGCAGCCAAACCAGCAGTGAGCAGTTCTTC	CASSQTSSEQFF
NA	NA	TRBV11-2	TRBJ1-2	TGTGCCAGCAGCTTAGCAGTGACGGGGGCCGATGGCTACACCTTC	CASSLAVTGADGYTF
NA	NA	TRBV7-2	TRBJ2-1	TGTGCCAGCAGCTTAATGAACAATGAGCAGTTCTTC	CASSLMNNEQFF
NA	NA	TRBV29-1	TRBJ1-5	TGCAGCGTCTCGGGGTCACTCAATCAGCCCCAGCATTTT	CSVSGSLNQPQHF
TRBD1	NA	TRBV28	TRBJ1-5	TGTGCCAGCATTGGACAGGGGGATCAGCCCCAGCATTTT	CASIGQGDQPQHF
TRBD1	NA	TRBV5-5	TRBJ2-7	TGTGCCAGCAGCTCCGGACAGGGGAGTGTGTACGAGCAGTACTTC	CASSSGQGSVYEQYF
NA	few	TRBV6-6	TRBJ2-5	TGTGCCAGCAGTTACTCGCAGATCCAAGAGACCCAGTACTTC	CASSYSQIQETQYF
NA	NA	TRBV4-1	TRBJ1-5	TGCGCCAGCAGCGCCCCAGGGGAGGGCAATCAGCCCCAGCATTTT	CASSAPGEGNQPQHF
NA	NA	TRBV4-1	TRBJ2-5	TGCGCCAGCAGCCAAGGTCCTGCGGGGGCGGGGGAGACCCAGTACTTC	CASSQGPAGAGETQYF
TRBD2	NA	TRBV2	TRBJ2-3	TGTGCCAGCAGTGAAAGGCGAAGCCTAGCGGGAGCTGCAGATACGCAGTATTTT	CASSERRSLAGAADTQYF
NA	once	TRBV7-2	TRBJ1-1	TGTGCCAGCAGCTTAGGGTCCCCCAGGGGAGTGATCTTT	CASSLGSPRGVIF
NA	NA	TRBV7-2	TRBJ1-3	TGTGCCAGCAGCCCCCGGGCCGGGGGAAACACCATATATTTT	CASSPRAGGNTIYF
NA	few	TRBV6-1	TRBJ1-6	TGTGCCAGCAGTGATGGTCGAGGGATTTCACCCCTCCACTTT	CASSDGRGISPLHF
NA	few	TRBV13	TRBJ2-3	TGTGCCAGCAGCACGGAGATGGGGCCGCAGTATTTT	CASSTEMGPQYF
TRBD1	NA	TRBV28	TRBJ1-5	TGTGCCAGCAGTTTCCAGACAGGGGGTGGGGGTCAGCCCCAGCATTTT	CASSFQTGGGGQPQHF
NA	once	TRBV7-9	TRBJ1-2	TGTGCCAGCAGCTTAGTCGACAGCTATGGCTACACCTTC	CASSLVDSYGYTF
NA	few	TRBV28	TRBJ1-3	TGTGCCAGCAGGGTAAATGGAGACCACACCATATATTTT	CASRVNGDHTIYF
NA	NA	TRBV4-2	TRBJ2-5	TGTGCCAGCAGCCAACCAGGGGGGCGGGAGACCCAGTACTTC	CASSQPGGRETQYF
NA	NA	TRBV6-5	TRBJ1-5	TGTGCCAGCAAACAGGCCCACAATCAGCCCCAGCATTTT	CASKQAHNQPQHF
TRBD2	NA	TRBV7-9	TRBJ2-3	TGTGCCAGCAGCCTCACTAGCGGCACAGATACGCAGTATTTT	CASSLTSGTDTQYF